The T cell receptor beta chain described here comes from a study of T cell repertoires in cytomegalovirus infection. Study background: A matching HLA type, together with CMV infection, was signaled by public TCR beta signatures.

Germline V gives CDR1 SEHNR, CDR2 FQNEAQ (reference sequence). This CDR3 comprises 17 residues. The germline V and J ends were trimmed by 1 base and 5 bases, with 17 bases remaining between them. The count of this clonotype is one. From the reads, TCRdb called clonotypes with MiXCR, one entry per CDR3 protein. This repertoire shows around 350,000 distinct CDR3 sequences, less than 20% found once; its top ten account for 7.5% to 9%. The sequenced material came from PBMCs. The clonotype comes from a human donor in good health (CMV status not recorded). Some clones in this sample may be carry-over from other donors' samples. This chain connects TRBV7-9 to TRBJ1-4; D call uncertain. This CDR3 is CASSLERLFDRNEKLFF. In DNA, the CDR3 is TGTGCCAGCAGCTTAGAACGACTTTTCGACCGGAATGAAAAACTGTTTTTT.